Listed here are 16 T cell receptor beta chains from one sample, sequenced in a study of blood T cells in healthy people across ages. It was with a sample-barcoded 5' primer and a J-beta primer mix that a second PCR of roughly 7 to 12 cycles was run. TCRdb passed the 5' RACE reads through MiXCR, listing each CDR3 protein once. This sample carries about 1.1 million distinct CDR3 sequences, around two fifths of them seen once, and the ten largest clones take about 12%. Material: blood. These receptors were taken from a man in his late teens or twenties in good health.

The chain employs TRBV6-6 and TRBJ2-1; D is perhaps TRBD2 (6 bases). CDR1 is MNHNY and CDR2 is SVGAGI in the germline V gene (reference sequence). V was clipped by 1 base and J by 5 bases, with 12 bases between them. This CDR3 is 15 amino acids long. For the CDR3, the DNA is TGTGCCAGCAGTTACTTAGTGGGGGGAAACAATGAGCAGTTCTTC. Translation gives CASSYLVGGNNEQFF.

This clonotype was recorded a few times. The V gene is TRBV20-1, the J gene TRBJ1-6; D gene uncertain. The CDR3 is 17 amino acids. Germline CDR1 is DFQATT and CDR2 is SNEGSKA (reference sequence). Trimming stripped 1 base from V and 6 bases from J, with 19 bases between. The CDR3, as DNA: TGCAGTGCTAGAGCCCACCCAACCGGCACTGCTAATTCACCCCTCCACTTT. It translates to CSARAHPTGTANSPLHF.

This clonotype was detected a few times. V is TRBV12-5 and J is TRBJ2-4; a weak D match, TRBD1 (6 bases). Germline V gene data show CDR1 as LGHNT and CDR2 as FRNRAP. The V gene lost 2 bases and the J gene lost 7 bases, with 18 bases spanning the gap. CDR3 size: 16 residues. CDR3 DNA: TGTGCTAGTGGTTTGCCCAGCCCAGGGGTTGCGAACATTCAGTACTTC. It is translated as CASGLPSPGVANIQYF.

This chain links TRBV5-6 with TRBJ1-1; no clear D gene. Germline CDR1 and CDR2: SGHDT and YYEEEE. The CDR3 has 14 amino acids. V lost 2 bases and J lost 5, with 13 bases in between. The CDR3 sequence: CASSFKARGTEAFF. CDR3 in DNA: TGTGCCAGCAGCTTCAAGGCCCGAGGAACTGAAGCTTTCTTT.

This CDR3 is CASSLGDLKQETQYF. CDR3 sequence (DNA): TGCGCCAGCAGCTTGGGGGACCTGAAGCAAGAGACCCAGTACTTC. The V gene is TRBV5-1, the J gene TRBJ2-7; D may correspond to TRBD1 or TRBD2 (5 bases each). TRBJ2-5 matches the DNA end more closely, so the J call is doubtful. CDR3 size: 15 residues. Germline lookup yields CDR1 SGHRS and CDR2 YFSETQ.

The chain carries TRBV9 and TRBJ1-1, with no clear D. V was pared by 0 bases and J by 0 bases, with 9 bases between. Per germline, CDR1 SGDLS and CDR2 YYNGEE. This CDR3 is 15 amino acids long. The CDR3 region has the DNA TGTGCCAGCAGCGTAGATGGCAGATTGAACACTGAAGCTTTCTTT. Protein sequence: CASSVDGRLNTEAFF.

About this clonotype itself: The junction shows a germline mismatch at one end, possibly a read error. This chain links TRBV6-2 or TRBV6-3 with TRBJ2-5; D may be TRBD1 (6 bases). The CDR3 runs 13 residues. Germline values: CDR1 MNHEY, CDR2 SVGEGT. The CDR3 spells CVSSVSGEETQYF. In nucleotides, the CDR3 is TGTGTCAGCAGTGTCTCAGGGGAGGAGACCCAGTACTTC.

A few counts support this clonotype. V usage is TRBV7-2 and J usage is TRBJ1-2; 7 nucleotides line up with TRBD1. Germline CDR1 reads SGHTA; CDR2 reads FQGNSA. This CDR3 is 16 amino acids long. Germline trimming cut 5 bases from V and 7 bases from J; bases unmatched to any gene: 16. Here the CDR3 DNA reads TGTGCCAGCAGCGCCCAGACACAGGGGTCCGGAGTTGGCTACACCTTC. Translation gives CASSAQTQGSGVGYTF.

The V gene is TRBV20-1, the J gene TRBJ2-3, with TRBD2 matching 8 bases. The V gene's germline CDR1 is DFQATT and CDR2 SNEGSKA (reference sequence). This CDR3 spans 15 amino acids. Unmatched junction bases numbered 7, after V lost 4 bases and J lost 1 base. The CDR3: CSAKRPAGGTDTQYF. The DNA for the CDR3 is TGCAGTGCTAAACGCCCAGCGGGGGGCACAGATACGCAGTATTTT.

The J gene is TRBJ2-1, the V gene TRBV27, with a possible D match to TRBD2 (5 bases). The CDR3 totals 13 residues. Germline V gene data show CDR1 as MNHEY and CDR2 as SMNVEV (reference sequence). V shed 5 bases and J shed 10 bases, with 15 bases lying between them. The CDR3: CASSPIPRLEQFF. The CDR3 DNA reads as TGTGCCAGCAGTCCCATTCCTAGACTAGAGCAGTTCTTC.

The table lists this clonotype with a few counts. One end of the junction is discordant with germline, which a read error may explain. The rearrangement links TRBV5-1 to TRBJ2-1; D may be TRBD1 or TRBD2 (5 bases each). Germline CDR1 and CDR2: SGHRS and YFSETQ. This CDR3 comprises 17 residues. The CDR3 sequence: CASSLEGWGSSYNEQFF. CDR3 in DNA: TGCGCCAGCAGCTTGGAAGGGTGGGGGAGCTCCTACAATGAGCAGTTTTTC.

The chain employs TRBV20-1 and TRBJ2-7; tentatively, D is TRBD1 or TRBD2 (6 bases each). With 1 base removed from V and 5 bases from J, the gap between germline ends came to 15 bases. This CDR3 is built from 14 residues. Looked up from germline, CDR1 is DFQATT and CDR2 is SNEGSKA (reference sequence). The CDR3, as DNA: TGCAGTGCTAGAGTGCCGGGGGCCTCGGACGAGCAGTACTTC. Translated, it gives CSARVPGASDEQYF.

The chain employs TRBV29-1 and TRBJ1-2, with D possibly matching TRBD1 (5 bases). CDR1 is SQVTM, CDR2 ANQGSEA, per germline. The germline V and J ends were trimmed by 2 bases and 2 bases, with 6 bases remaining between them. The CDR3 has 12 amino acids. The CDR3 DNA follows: TGCAGCGTTGAACACAGGAACTATGGCTACACCTTC. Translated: CSVEHRNYGYTF.

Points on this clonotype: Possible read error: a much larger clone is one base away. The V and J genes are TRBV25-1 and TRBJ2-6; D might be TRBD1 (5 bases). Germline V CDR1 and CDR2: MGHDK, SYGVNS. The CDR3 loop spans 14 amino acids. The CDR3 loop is CASSDSSGADVLTF. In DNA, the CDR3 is TGTGCCAGCAGTGACAGCTCTGGGGCCGACGTCCTGACTTTC. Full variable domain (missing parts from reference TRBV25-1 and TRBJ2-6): EADIYQTPRYLVIGTGKKITLECSQTMGHDKMYWYQQDPGMELHLIHYSYGVNSTEKGDLSSESTVSRIRTEHFPLTLESARPSHTSQYLCASSDSSGADVLTFGAGSRLTVL.

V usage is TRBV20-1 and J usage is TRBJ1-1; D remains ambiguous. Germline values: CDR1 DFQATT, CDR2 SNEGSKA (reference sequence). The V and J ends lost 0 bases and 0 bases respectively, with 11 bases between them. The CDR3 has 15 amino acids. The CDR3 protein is CSARDGVGLNTEAFF. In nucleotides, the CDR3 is TGCAGTGCTAGAGATGGCGTTGGGTTGAACACTGAAGCTTTCTTT.

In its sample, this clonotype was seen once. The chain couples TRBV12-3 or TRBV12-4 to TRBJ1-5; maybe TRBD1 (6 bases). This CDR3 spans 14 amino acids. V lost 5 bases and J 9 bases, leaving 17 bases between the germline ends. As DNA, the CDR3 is TGTGCCAGCAGTGTAGGGGGGGGCATGGGGCCCCAGCATTTT. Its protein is CASSVGGGMGPQHF.